The 9 T cell receptor beta chains below were found in one sample sequenced in a study of Graves' ophthalmopathy and Graves' hyperthyroidism. The study amplified TCR beta CDR3 regions using RNA transcripts. Following a first-round RT-PCR that used HTBI primers, a second-round multiplex PCR was carried out. TCRdb used MiXCR to reprocess the multiplex PCR reads, holding one entry per CDR3 protein. Here the sample spans under 250,000 distinct CDR3 sequences, approximately 21% being singletons. Sequencing was done on a sample of peripheral blood. Receptors were obtained from a woman aged 45-59 years with Graves' ophthalmopathy.

Ten or more counts support this clonotype. This sequence joins TRBV28 and TRBJ1-5, with TRBD1 identical over 8 bases. Losses at the gene ends were 6 bases for V and 2 bases for J; bases not matched to a gene: 6. The CDR3 spans 15 residues. Germline values: CDR1 MDHEN, CDR2 SYDVKM. CDR3 amino acids: CASRLDRVGNQPQHF. CDR3 sequence (DNA): TGTGCCAGCAGGTTGGACAGGGTCGGCAATCAGCCCCAGCATTTT. Full variable domain (missing parts from reference TRBV28 and TRBJ1-5): DVKVTQSSRYLVKRTGEKVFLECVQDMDHENMFWYRQDPGLGLRLIYFSYDVKMKEKGDIPEGYSVSREKKERFSLILESASTNQTSMYLCASRLDRVGNQPQHFGDGTRLSIL.

This clonotype was seen at least ten times. The chain links TRBV12-3 or TRBV12-4 to TRBJ2-5; no reliable D call. Trimming cost V 3 bases and J 2 bases, with 10 bases left between them. CDR3 length: 14 residues. The CDR3 coding sequence is TGTGCCAGCAGTTTTGTTGACATACAAGAGACCCAGTACTTC. It yields the protein CASSFVDIQETQYF.

This clonotype has a count of ten or more. V gene TRBV29-1 combines with J gene TRBJ2-5, with D perhaps matching TRBD2 (6 bases). CDR3 length equals 13 residues. The V gene lost 3 bases and the J gene lost 4 bases, with 12 bases spanning the gap. Germline V CDR1 and CDR2: SQVTM, ANQGSEA. CDR3 nucleotides: TGCAGCGTTGAGAGCGGAGGGCGAGAGACCCAGTACTTC. Amino acid sequence: CSVESGGRETQYF.

This clonotype has only a few counts. The chain recombines TRBV30 with TRBJ1-2; D is undetermined. V was shortened by 5 bases and J by 8 bases, with 18 bases between the two germline ends. Germline CDR1 is GTSNPN and CDR2 is SVGIG (reference sequence). This CDR3 contains 13 residues. CDR3 DNA: TGTGCCTGGCACCGGGCCCCTGTCCGGGGCTACACCTTC. Protein sequence: CAWHRAPVRGYTF.

This clonotype has at least ten counts. The V and J genes are TRBV19 and TRBJ1-5; 11 bases line up with TRBD1. V lost 8 bases, J lost 6 bases, and 18 bases stayed unmatched. Germline-derived CDR1 and CDR2 are LNHDA and SQIVND (reference sequence). The CDR3 contains 18 residues. The CDR3 loop reads CASFGGDRGSPTTQPQHF. The CDR3 bases are TGTGCCAGTTTCGGAGGGGACAGGGGGTCACCAACGACTCAGCCCCAGCATTTT.

This clonotype was observed many times. This chain uses TRBV28 with TRBJ2-7, with D possibly being TRBD2 (5 bases). This CDR3 comprises 12 residues. The germline V gene has CDR1 MDHEN and CDR2 SYDVKM. The V and J ends lost 3 bases and 4 bases respectively, with 7 bases between them. The CDR3: CASSFGEYEQYF. The CDR3 DNA reads as TGTGCCAGCAGTTTTGGGGAGTACGAGCAGTACTTC.

This clonotype was seen many times. The gene calls are TRBV6-4 and TRBJ1-2; 8 bases match TRBD1. J was trimmed by 8 bases and V by 4 bases; bases with no gene match: 9. Germline CDR1 and CDR2: MRHNA and SNTAGT. This CDR3 has 14 amino acids. The CDR3 DNA is TGTGCCAGCAGTGCCTCCGGACAGGGCCGGGGCTACACCTTC. Protein product: CASSASGQGRGYTF.

The rearrangement links TRBV29-1 to TRBJ2-7, with TRBD1 as a possible D gene (6 bases). Germline CDR1 reads SQVTM; CDR2 reads ANQGSEA. The V end was cut by 8 bases, the J end by 4 bases, with 21 bases between. The CDR3 is made up of 14 amino acids. CDR3 DNA: TGCAGCAGCTCAGGCAGGGGACCAGGATACGAGCAGTACTTC. This encodes CSSSGRGPGYEQYF.

The chain couples TRBV7-3 to TRBJ2-3; no clear D gene. The V gene lost 5 bases and the J gene lost 6 bases, with 12 bases spanning the gap. The CDR3 loop spans 13 amino acids. From germline, CDR1 is SGHTA and CDR2 FQGTGA. The CDR3 is CASSQERSDTQYF. In nucleotides, the CDR3 is TGTGCCAGCAGCCAAGAGAGGTCGGATACGCAGTATTTT.